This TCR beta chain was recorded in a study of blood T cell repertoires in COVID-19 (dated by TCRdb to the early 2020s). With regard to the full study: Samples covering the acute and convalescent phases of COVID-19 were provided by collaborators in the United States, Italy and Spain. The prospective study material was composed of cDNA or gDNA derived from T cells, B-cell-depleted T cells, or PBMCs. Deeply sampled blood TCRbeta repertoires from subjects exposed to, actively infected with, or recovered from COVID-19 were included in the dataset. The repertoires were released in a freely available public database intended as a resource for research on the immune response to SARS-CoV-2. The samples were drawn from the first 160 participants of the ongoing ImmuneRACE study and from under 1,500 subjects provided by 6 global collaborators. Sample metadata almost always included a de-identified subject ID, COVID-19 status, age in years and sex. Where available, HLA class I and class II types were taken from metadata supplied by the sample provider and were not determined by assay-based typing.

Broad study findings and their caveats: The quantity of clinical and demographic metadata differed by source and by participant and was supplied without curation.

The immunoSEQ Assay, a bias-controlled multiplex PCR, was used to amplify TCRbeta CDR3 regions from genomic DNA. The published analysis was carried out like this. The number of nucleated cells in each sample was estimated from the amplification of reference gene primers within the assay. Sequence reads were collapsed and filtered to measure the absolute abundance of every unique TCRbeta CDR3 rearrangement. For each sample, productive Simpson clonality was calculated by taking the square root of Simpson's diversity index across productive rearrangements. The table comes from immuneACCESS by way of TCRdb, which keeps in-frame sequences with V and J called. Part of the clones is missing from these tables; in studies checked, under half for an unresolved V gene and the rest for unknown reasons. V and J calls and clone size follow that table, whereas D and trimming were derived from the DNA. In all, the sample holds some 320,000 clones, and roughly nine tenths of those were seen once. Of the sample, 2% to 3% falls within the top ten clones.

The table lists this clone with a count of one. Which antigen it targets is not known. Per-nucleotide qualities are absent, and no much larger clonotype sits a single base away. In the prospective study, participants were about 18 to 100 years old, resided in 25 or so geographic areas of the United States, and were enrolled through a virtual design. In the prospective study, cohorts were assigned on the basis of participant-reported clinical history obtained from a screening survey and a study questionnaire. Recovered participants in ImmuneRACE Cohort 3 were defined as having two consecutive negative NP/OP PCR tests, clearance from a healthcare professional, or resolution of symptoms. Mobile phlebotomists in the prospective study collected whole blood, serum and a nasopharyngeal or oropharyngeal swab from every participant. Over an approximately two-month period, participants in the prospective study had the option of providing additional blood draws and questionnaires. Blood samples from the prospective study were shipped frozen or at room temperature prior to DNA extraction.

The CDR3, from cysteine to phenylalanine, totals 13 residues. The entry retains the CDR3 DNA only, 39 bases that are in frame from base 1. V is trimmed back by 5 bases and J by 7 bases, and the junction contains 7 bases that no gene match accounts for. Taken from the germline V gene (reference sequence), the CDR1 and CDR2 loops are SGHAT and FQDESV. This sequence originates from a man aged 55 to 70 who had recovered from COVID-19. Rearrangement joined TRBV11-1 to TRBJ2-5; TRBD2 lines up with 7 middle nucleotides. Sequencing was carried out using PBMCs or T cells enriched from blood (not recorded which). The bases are TGTGCCAGCAGCCGGGAGGAATTCGGGACCCAGTACTTC. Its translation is CASSREEFGTQYF.